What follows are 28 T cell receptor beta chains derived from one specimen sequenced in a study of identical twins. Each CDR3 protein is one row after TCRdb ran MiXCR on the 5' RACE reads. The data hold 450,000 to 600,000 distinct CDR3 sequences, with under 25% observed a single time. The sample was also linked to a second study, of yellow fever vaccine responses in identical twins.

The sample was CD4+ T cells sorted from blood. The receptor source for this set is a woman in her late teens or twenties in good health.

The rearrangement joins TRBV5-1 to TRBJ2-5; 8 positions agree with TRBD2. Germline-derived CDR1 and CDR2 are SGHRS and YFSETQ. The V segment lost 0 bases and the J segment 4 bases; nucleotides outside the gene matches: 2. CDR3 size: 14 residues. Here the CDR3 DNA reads TGCGCCAGCAGCTTGGATAGCGGGGTAGAGACCCAGTACTTC. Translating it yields CASSLDSGVETQYF.

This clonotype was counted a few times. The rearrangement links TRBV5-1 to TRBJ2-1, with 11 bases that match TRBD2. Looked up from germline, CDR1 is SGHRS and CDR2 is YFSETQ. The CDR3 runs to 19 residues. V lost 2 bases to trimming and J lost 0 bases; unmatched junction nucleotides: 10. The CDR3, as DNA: TGCGCCAGCAGCTTAGGTGGGACTAGCGGAACACGCTCCTACAATGAGCAGTTCTTC. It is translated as CASSLGGTSGTRSYNEQFF.

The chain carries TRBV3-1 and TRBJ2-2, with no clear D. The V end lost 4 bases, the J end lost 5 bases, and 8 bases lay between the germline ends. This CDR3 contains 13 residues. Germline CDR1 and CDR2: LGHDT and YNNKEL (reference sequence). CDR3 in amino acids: CASSPAATGELFF. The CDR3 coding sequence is TGTGCCAGCAGCCCAGCCGCAACCGGGGAGCTGTTTTTT.

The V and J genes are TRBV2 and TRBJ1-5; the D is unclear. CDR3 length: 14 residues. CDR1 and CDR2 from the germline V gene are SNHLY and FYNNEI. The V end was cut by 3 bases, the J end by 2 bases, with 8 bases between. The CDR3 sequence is CASSDKHRNQPQHF. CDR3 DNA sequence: TGTGCCAGCAGTGATAAGCACCGCAATCAGCCCCAGCATTTT. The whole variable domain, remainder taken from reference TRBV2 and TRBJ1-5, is EPEVTQTPSHQVTQMGQEVILRCVPISNHLYFYWYRQILGQKVEFLVSFYNNEISEKSEIFDDQFSVERPDGSNFTLKIRSTKLEDSAMYFCASSDKHRNQPQHFGDGTRLSIL.

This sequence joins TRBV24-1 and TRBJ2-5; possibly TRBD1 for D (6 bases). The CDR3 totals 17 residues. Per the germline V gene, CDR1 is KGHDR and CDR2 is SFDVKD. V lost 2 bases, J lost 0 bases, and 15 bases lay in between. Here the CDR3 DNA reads TGTGCCACCAGTGATTCGAGTGAGAAGGGGGACCAAGAGACCCAGTACTTC. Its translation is CATSDSSEKGDQETQYF.

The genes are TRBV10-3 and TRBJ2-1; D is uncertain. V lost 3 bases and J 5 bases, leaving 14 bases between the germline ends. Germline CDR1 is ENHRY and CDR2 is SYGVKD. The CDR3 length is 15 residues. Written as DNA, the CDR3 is TGTGCCATCAGTGATAGTGGACGTCTGGACAATGAGCAGTTCTTC. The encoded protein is CAISDSGRLDNEQFF.

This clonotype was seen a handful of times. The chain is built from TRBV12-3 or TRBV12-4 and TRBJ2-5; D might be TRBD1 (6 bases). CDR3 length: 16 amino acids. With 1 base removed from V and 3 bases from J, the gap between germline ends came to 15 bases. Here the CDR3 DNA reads TGTGCCAGCAGTTTAGGGGGCAGGGGAAGTAAAGAGACCCAGTACTTC. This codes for CASSLGGRGSKETQYF.

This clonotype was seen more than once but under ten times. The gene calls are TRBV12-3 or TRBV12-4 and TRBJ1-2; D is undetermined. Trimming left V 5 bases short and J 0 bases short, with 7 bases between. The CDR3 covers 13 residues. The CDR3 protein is CASSTGTNYGYTF. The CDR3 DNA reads TGTGCCAGCAGTACCGGGACTAACTATGGCTACACCTTC.

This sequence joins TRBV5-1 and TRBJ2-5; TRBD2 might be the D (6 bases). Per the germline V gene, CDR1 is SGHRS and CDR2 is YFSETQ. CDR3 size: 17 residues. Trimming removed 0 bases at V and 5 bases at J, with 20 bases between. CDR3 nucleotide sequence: TGCGCCAGCAGCTTGGAATTGGCGGGGAACCCACGGGAGACCCAGTACTTC. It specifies CASSLELAGNPRETQYF.

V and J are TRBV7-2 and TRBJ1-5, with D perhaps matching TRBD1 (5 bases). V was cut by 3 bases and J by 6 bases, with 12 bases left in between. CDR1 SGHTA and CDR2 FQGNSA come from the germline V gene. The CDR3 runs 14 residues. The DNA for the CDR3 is TGTGCCAGCAGCTTGTTGGGGGTGGGTCAGCCCCAGCATTTT. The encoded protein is CASSLLGVGQPQHF.

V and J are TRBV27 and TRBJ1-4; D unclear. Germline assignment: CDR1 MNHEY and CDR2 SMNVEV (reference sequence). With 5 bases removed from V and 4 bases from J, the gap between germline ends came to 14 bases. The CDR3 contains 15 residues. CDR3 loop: CASSPFEEVNEKLFF. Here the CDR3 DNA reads TGTGCCAGCAGTCCATTCGAGGAGGTTAATGAAAAACTGTTTTTT.

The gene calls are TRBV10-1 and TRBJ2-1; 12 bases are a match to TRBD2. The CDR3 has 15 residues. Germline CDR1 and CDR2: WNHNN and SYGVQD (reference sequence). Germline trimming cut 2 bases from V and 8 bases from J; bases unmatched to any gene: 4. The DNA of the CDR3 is TGCGCCAGCAGTGAGGAGACTAGCGGGAGTTATGAGCAGTTCTTC. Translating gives CASSEETSGSYEQFF.

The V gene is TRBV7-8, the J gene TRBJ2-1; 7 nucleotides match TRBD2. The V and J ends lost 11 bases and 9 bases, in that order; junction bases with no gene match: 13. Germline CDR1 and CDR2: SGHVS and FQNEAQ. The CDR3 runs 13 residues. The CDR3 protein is CASRGVRAPEQFF. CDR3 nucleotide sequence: TGTGCCTCCCGGGGGGTCAGGGCGCCTGAGCAGTTCTTC.

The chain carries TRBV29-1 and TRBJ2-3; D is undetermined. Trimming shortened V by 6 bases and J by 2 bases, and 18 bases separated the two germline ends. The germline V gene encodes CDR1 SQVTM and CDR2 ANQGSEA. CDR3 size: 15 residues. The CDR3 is CSVAGSALFTDTQYF. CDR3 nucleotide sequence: TGCAGCGTGGCTGGCAGTGCCCTGTTCACAGATACGCAGTATTTT.

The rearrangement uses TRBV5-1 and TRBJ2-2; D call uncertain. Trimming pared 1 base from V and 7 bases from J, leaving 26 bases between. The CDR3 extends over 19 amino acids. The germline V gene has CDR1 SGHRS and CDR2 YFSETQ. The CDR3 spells CASSLTGPRKGRSNGELFF. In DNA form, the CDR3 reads TGCGCCAGCAGCTTGACCGGGCCTCGCAAGGGCAGGAGCAACGGGGAGCTGTTTTTT.

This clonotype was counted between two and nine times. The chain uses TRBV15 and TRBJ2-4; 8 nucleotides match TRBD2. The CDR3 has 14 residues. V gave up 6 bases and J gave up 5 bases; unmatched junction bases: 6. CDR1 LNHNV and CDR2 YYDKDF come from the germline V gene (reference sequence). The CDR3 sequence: CATSMKLAENIQYF. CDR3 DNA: TGTGCCACCAGTATGAAACTAGCGGAAAACATTCAGTACTTC.

CDR3 region: CASTTLAGVYNEQFF. The CDR3 DNA sequence: TGTGCCAGCACCACCTTAGCGGGGGTCTACAATGAGCAGTTCTTC. The chain is built from TRBV27 and TRBJ2-1; 9 positions agree with TRBD2. CDR3 length equals 15 residues. V gave up 7 bases and J gave up 3 bases; unmatched junction bases: 7. In germline, CDR1 is MNHEY, CDR2 SMNVEV (reference sequence).

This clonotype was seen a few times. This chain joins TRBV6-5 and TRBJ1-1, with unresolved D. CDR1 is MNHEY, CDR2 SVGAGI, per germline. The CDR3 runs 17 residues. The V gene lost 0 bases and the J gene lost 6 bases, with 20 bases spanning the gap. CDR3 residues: CASSYSNVRMDSAEAFF. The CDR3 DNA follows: TGTGCCAGCAGTTACTCGAACGTACGCATGGATTCTGCTGAAGCTTTCTTT.

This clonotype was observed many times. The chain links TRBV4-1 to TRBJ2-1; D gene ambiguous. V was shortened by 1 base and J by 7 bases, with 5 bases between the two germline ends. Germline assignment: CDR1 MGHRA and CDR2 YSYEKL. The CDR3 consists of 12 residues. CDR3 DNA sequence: TGCGCCAGCAGCCAAGCCTTGAATGAGCAGTTCTTC. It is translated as CASSQALNEQFF.

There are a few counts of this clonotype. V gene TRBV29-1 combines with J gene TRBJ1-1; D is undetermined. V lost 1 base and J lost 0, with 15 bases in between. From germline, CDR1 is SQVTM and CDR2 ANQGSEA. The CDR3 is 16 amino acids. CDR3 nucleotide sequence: TGCAGCGTTGAAGTTTTCTTCGGCAGATTGAACACTGAAGCTTTCTTT. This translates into CSVEVFFGRLNTEAFF.

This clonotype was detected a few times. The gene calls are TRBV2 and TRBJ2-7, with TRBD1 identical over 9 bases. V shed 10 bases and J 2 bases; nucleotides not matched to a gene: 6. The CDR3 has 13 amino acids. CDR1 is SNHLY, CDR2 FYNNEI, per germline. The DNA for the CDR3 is TGTGCCACCCAGGGACAGGGAACCTACGAGCAGTACTTC. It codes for CATQGQGTYEQYF.

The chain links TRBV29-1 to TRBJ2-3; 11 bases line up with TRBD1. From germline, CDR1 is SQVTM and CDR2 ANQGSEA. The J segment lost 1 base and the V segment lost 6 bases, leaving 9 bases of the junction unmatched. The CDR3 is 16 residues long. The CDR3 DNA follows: TGCAGCGTGACCGGGACAGGGGGTGGTGGCACAGATACGCAGTATTTT. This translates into CSVTGTGGGGTDTQYF.

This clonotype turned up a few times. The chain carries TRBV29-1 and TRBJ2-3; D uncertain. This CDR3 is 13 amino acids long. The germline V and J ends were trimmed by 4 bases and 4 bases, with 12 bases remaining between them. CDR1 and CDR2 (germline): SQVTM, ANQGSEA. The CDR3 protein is CSVVRGPPDTQYF. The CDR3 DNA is TGCAGCGTTGTTCGTGGGCCCCCAGATACGCAGTATTTT.

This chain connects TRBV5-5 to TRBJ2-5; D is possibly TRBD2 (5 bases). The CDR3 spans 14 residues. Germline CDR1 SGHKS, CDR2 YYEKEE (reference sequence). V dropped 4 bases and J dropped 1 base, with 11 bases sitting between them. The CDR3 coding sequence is TGTGCCAGCAGCCCTAGCTGGTCCCAAGAGACCCAGTACTTC. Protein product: CASSPSWSQETQYF.

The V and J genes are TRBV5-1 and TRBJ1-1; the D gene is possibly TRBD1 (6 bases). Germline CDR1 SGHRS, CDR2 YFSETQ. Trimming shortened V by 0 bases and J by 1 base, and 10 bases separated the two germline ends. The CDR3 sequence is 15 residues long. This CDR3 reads CASSLGAGANTEAFF. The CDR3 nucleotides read TGCGCCAGCAGCTTGGGGGCAGGGGCGAACACTGAAGCTTTCTTT.

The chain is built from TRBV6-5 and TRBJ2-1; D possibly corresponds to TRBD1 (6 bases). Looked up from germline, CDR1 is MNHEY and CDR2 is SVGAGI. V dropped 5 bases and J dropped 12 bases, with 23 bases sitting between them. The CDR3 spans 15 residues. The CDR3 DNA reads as TGTGCCAGCAGTCACGAAGCTGGACAGAATCTGCGGCAGTTCTTC. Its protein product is CASSHEAGQNLRQFF.

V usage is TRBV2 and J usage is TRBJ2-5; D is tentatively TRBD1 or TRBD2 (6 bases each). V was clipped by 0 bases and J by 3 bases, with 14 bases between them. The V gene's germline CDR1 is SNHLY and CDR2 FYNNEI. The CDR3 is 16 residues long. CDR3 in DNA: TGTGCCAGCAGTGAAGCGCTTCCCGGGGGCAAAGAGACCCAGTACTTC. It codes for CASSEALPGGKETQYF.

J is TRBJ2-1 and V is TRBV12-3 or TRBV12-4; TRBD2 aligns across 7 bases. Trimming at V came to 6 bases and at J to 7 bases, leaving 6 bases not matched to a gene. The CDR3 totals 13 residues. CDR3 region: CASRWTSSNEQFF. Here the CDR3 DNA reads TGTGCCAGCAGGTGGACTAGTTCAAATGAGCAGTTCTTC.